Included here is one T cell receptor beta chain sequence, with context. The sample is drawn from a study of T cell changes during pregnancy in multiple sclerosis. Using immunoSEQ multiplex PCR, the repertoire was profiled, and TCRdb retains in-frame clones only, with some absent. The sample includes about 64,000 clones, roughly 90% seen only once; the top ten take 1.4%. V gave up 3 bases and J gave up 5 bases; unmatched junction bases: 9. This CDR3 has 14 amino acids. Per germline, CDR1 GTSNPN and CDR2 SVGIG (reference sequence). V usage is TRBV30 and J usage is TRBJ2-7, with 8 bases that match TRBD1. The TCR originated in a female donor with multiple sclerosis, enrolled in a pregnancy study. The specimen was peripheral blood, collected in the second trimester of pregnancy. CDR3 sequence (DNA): TGTGCCTGGAGCCACCCTCGGACAGGGAACGAGCAGTACTTC. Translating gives CAWSHPRTGNEQYF.